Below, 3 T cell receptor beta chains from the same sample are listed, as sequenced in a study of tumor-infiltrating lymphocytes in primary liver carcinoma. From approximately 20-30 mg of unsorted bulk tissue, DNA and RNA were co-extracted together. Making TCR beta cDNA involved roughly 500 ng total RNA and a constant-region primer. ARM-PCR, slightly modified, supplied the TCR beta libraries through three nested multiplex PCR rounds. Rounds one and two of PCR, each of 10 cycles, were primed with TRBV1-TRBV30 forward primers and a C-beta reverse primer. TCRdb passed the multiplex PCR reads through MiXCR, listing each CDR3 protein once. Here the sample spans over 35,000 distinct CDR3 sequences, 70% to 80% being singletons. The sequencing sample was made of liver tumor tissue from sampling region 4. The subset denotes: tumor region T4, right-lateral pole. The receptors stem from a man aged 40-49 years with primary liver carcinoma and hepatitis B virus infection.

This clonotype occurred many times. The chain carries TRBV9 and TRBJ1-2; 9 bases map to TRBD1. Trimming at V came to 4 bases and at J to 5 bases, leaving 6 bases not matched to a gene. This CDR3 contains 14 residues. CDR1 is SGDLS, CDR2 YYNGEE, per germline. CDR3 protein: CASSLQGAWYGYTF. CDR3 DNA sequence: TGTGCCAGCAGCTTACAGGGGGCTTGGTATGGCTACACCTTC.

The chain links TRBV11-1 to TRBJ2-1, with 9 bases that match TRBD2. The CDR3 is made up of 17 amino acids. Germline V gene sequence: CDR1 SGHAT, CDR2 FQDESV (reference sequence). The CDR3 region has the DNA TGTTCCAACAGCTCACCTCCTGGCGGGAGGGCCTTTAGTGAGCAGTTCTTC. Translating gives CSNSSPPGGRAFSEQFF.

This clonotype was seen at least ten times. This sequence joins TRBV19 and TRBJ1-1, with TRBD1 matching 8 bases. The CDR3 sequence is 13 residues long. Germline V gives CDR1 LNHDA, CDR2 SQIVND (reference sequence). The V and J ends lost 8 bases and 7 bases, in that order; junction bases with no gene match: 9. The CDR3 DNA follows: TGTGCCAGTCAGGGGGCCGCTTTGAATGAAGCTTTCTTT. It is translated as CASQGAALNEAFF.